This record concerns one T cell receptor (beta chain) sequence. These data come from a study of PD-L1 blockade in urothelial cancer. Study-level background: Blood samples contained a median about 150,000 T cells.

CDR1 and CDR2 from the germline V gene are GTSNPN and SVGIG (reference sequence). The V end lost 1 base, the J end lost 0 bases, and 10 bases lay between the germline ends. The CDR3 runs 15 residues. Every PCR received spiked-in synthetic TCR analog templates. Only in-frame clones appear in the TCRdb table, and some are missing; sequencing was by immunoSEQ multiplex PCR. The sample yields approximately 37,000 clones, around 83% seen once. The source material was PBMCs, sampled around atezolizumab (anti-PD-L1) treatment. The clonotype originates from a man aged 60 to 69 with urothelial cancer. This rearrangement joins TRBV30 to TRBJ1-3; D is undetermined. The CDR3 DNA reads TGTGCCTGGAGTGCCGACTGGCGCTCTGGAAACACCATATATTTT. Encoded protein: CAWSADWRSGNTIYF.